The present T cell receptor beta chain was sequenced within a study of CD8+ T cells in alopecia areata. Study-level findings and limits: It was lesional scalp, especially alopecia totalis/universalis, that showed higher clonality than normal scalp.

Germline V CDR1 and CDR2: SNHLY, FYNNEI. The V gene lost 5 bases and the J gene lost 1 base, with 18 bases spanning the gap. This CDR3 is 17 amino acids long. As to this clone: Its cognate antigen is unknown.

Sequencing templates came from extracted RNA that was reverse transcribed into cDNA. TCRdb's copy holds only in-frame clones and misses some; the assay was immunoSEQ multiplex PCR. The table records 110,000 to 150,000 clones, roughly four fifths of them present only once. Treatment defined: oral pan-JAK inhibitor, 5-10 mg twice daily. Collected material from alopecia areata patients comprised lesional scalp punch biopsies and peripheral blood. The TCR comes from a human donor with alopecia areata. The chain uses TRBV2 and TRBJ2-1, with D perhaps being TRBD1 or TRBD2 (6 bases each). The sequencing used CD8+ T cells sorted from blood, collected at week 4, from a patient treated with tofacitinib. This CDR3 reads CASSSYKGGKSYNEQFF. The CDR3 nucleotides are TGTGCCAGCAGTTCCTACAAGGGGGGCAAGTCCTACAATGAGCAGTTCTTC.